This passage covers 17 T cell receptor beta chains from one sample sequenced in a study of regulatory T cells in long-lasting Graves disease. Assembly of TCR beta libraries relied on iRepertoire HTBI primers together with Arm-PCR of CDR3 regions. TCRdb re-called the multiplex PCR reads with MiXCR, one entry per CDR3 protein. Of hundreds of thousands of distinct CDR3 sequences in the sample, 20% to 25% were seen once. Time point indicated: persistent/refractory GD, antithyroid drugs over 5 years with positive TRAb. Construction of the TCR library relied on RNA isolated from PBMCs. The specimen comprised peripheral blood mononuclear cells (PBMCs), sampled when the disease was refractory, from a patient treated with antithyroid drugs. These receptors came from a female donor with Graves disease.

The V gene is TRBV24-1, the J gene TRBJ2-5, with D unclear. The ends were cut back, 6 bases at V and 0 bases at J, with 7 bases in the middle. Germline CDR1 and CDR2: KGHDR and SFDVKD. The CDR3 sequence is 13 residues long. The CDR3 DNA reads TGTGCCACCAGTCCACAGCACCAAGAGACCCAGTACTTC. Encoded protein: CATSPQHQETQYF.

This clonotype was seen ten or more times. The gene calls are TRBV28 and TRBJ2-5; D ambiguous. Trimming removed 4 bases at V and 2 bases at J, with 17 bases between. CDR1 and CDR2 (germline): MDHEN, SYDVKM. The CDR3 is made up of 16 amino acids. CDR3 DNA: TGTGCCAGCAGTTCCCTTAGGTGGGGATCACAAGAGACCCAGTACTTC. This codes for CASSSLRWGSQETQYF.

The sample holds many counts of this clonotype. The chain combines TRBV11-3 with TRBJ1-1; D ambiguous. Deletions cut 1 base from V and 0 bases from J, with 12 bases between. Germline-derived CDR1 and CDR2 are SGHNT and YENEEA. CDR3 length: 16 amino acids. The CDR3 here is CASSLVGGNMNTEAFF. The CDR3, as DNA: TGTGCCAGCAGCTTAGTGGGCGGAAACATGAACACTGAAGCTTTCTTT.

The rearrangement links TRBV10-1 to TRBJ2-7; D remains unclear. The CDR3 totals 10 residues. Germline V gene sequence: CDR1 WNHNN, CDR2 SYGVQD (reference sequence). The germline V and J ends were trimmed by 9 bases and 3 bases, with 6 bases remaining between them. The CDR3 DNA is TGCGCCAGAGCTAACTACGAGCAGTACTTC. Its translation is CARANYEQYF.

The chain's CDR3 is CASSPGTPNEKLFF. The CDR3 region has the DNA TGTGCCAGCTCACCAGGGACACCGAATGAAAAACTGTTTTTT. The chain has TRBV18 and TRBJ1-4, with D maybe TRBD1 (6 bases). With 2 bases removed from V and 5 bases from J, the gap between germline ends came to 9 bases. From germline, CDR1 is KGHSH and CDR2 LQKENI. CDR3 length: 14 residues.

This clonotype was counted many times. The V and J genes are TRBV2 and TRBJ1-2; no reliable D call. The CDR3 has 14 amino acids. Trimming stripped 9 bases from V and 5 bases from J, with 19 bases between. Germline V gives CDR1 SNHLY, CDR2 FYNNEI. CDR3 sequence (DNA): TGTGCCAGTTGCCAGTTTGATATAATATATGGCTACACCTTC. This encodes CASCQFDIIYGYTF.

J is TRBJ2-1 and V is TRBV7-3, with TRBD1 identical over 8 bases. This CDR3 contains 16 residues. The germline V gene has CDR1 SGHTA and CDR2 FQGTGA. J lost 4 bases, V lost 3 bases, and 8 bases had no gene match. The CDR3 loop is CASSLTGAGLYNEQFF. CDR3 sequence (DNA): TGTGCCAGCAGCTTGACAGGGGCCGGTTTGTACAATGAGCAGTTCTTC.

In this sample, this clonotype turned up a few times. The rearrangement joins TRBV28 to TRBJ1-3; D is uncertain. Trimming pared 4 bases from V and 0 bases from J, leaving 10 bases between. The CDR3 loop spans 15 amino acids. From germline, CDR1 is MDHEN and CDR2 SYDVKM. The CDR3 region is CASSSGGLSGNTIYF. The CDR3 coding sequence is TGTGCCAGCAGTTCGGGAGGACTCTCTGGAAACACCATATATTTT.

This clonotype was recorded at least ten times. The rearrangement joins TRBV12-3 or TRBV12-4 to TRBJ1-1; no firm D call. The V and J ends lost 3 bases and 5 bases respectively, with 7 bases between them. CDR3 length: 12 amino acids. The CDR3 protein is CASSFGKTEAFF. The DNA for the CDR3 is TGTGCCAGCAGTTTCGGGAAGACTGAAGCTTTCTTT.

This clonotype was detected ten times or more. The chain employs TRBV28 and TRBJ1-5; no definite D call. V gave up 4 bases and J gave up 11 bases, with 18 bases separating them. The CDR3 length is 14 residues. Germline V gene data show CDR1 as MDHEN and CDR2 as SYDVKM. The CDR3 region is CASSSPPGIKTQHF. The DNA of the CDR3 is TGTGCCAGCAGTTCCCCCCCCGGAATCAAAACCCAGCATTTT.

This clonotype was seen more than once but under ten times. The V and J genes are TRBV7-3 and TRBJ2-1, with 11 bases that match TRBD2. Trimming at V came to 2 bases and at J to 3 bases, leaving 3 bases not matched to a gene. CDR1 and CDR2 (germline): SGHTA, FQGTGA. This CDR3 has 16 residues. The CDR3 sequence: CASSLLAGGNYNEQFF. The CDR3 DNA is TGTGCCAGCAGCTTACTAGCGGGGGGCAACTACAATGAGCAGTTCTTC.

This clonotype was seen only a few times. The chain has TRBV7-9 and TRBJ2-6; D is tentatively TRBD1 or TRBD2 (5 bases each). Germline V gene lookup returns CDR1 SEHNR and CDR2 FQNEAQ (reference sequence). V was trimmed by 4 bases and J by 0 bases, leaving 16 bases between them. CDR3 length equals 18 residues. This CDR3 reads CASSSIRDGSSGANVLTF. The CDR3 region has the DNA TGTGCCAGCAGCTCCATAAGGGACGGATCCTCTGGGGCCAACGTCCTGACTTTC.

Worth noting for this clonotype: A single base separates this from a much larger clone, so it may be a read error. The chain recombines TRBV6-2 or TRBV6-3 with TRBJ2-5; D perhaps matches TRBD2 (7 bases). The V gene's germline CDR1 is MNHEY and CDR2 SVGEGT. This CDR3 is 15 amino acids long. This chain's CDR3 is CAGSYSLGGVETQYF. The CDR3 DNA sequence: TGTGCCGGCAGTTACTCTCTAGGGGGGGTGGAGACCCAGTACTTC.

This clonotype was counted many times. V is TRBV12-3 or TRBV12-4 and J is TRBJ2-6; D might be TRBD1 (6 bases). The CDR3 runs to 15 residues. The V end lost 5 bases, the J end lost 0 bases, and 8 bases lay between the germline ends. DNA of the CDR3: TGTGCCAGCAGTCACAGGGTCTCTGGGGCCAACGTCCTGACTTTC. Translated: CASSHRVSGANVLTF.

To note about this clonotype: This may be a read error, as it is one base from a much larger clone. The chain has TRBV10-3 and TRBJ1-2, with TRBD1 as a possible D gene (6 bases). This CDR3 spans 12 amino acids. Germline CDR1 is ENHRY and CDR2 is SYGVKD. In DNA, the CDR3 is TGTTCCATCAGTCTGGGGGCTGATGGCTACACCTTC. Protein sequence: CSISLGADGYTF.

This clonotype was counted at least ten times. The genes are TRBV5-1 and TRBJ1-2; 7 nucleotides line up with TRBD1. The germline V gene has CDR1 SGHRS and CDR2 YFSETQ. The CDR3 is 14 amino acids. Trimming removed 0 bases from V and 6 bases from J; junction bases left unmatched: 5. The DNA of the CDR3 is TGCGCCAGCAGCTTGGGACAGGGAGGGGATGGCTACACCTTC. Protein product: CASSLGQGGDGYTF.

The V gene is TRBV5-4, the J gene TRBJ2-1; D uncertain. The V end was cut by 3 bases, the J end by 10 bases, with 14 bases between. The germline V gene encodes CDR1 SGHNT and CDR2 YYREEE (reference sequence). The CDR3 totals 13 residues. The CDR3 here is CASSSGPLGEQFF. CDR3 coding DNA: TGTGCCAGCAGCTCCGGTCCCCTGGGCGAGCAGTTCTTC.